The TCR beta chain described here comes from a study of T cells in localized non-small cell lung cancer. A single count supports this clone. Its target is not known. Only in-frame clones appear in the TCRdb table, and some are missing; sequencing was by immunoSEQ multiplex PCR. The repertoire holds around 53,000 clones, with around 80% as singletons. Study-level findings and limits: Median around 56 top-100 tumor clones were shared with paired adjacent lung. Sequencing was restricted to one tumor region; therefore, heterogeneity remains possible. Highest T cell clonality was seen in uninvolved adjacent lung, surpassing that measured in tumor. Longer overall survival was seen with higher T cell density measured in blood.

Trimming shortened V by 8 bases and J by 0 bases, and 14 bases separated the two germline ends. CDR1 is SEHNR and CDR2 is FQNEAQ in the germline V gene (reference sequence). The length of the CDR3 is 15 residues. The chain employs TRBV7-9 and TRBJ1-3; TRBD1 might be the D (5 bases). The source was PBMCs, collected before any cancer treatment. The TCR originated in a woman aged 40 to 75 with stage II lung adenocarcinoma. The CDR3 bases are TGTGCCAGCGGGACCGGTGGAAGCTCTGGAAACACCATATATTTT. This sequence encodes CASGTGGSSGNTIYF.